This is a list of T cell receptor beta chains from one sample in a study of Graves' ophthalmopathy and Graves' hyperthyroidism. TCRdb reprocessed the multiplex PCR reads with MiXCR, giving one entry per CDR3 protein. The repertoire consists of 200,000 to 250,000 distinct CDR3 sequences, with 45% occurring once and the leading ten covering less than 60%. The sample comprised peripheral blood. The source of these receptors is an adult man with Graves' ophthalmopathy. Both conserved end residues are part of each CDR3. Fields, in order: J gene, V gene, D gene, clone size, CDR3 DNA, CDR3 protein. The D gene is left open where the match is weak. Not all rows give a size; the values are once, few, many and, for expanded clones, a class.

>TRBJ1-5|TRBV5-1|-|-
TGCGCCAGCAGCTTGGGAGGGCTAAAGGGCAATCAGCCCCAGCATTTT
CASSLGGLKGNQPQHF
>TRBJ2-5|TRBV9|-|once
TGTGCCAGCAGCGTAGATGGACATCCTCAAGAGACCCAGTACTTC
CASSVDGHPQETQYF
>TRBJ2-7|TRBV20-1|-|-
TGCAGTGCTCGCGAATGGCCGGGGACCTACGAGCAGTACTTC
CSAREWPGTYEQYF
>TRBJ2-6|TRBV19|-|-
TGTGCCAGTAGGGGACCGACGGGACTCTTCCACTCTGGGGCCAACGTCCTGACTTTC
CASRGPTGLFHSGANVLTF
>TRBJ1-2|TRBV10-3|-|-
TGTGCCATCAGTGCTCAGGGTAAAGACTATGGCTACACCTTC
CAISAQGKDYGYTF
>TRBJ1-4|TRBV28|-|-
TGTGCCAGCAGTTTTTCGGGGGCGATGGGTGAAAAACTGTTTTTT
CASSFSGAMGEKLFF
>TRBJ2-6|TRBV5-4|TRBD1|few
TGTGCCAGCAGCTTGGCCCGACAGGGGGCGCTAGGGGCCAACGTCCTGACTTTC
CASSLARQGALGANVLTF
>TRBJ2-5|TRBV29-1|-|-
TGCAGCGTTACGGAGGTCTCGGAGACCCAGTACTTC
CSVTEVSETQYF
>TRBJ2-7|TRBV7-9|-|-
TGTGCCAGCAGCTTAGGTGCTGGAGCTCTCGAGCAGTACTTC
CASSLGAGALEQYF
>TRBJ2-7|TRBV20-1|-|-
TGCAGTGCTAGAATTCCGGGACCTTCCTACGAGCAGTACTTC
CSARIPGPSYEQYF
>TRBJ1-1|TRBV7-9|-|-
TGTGCCAGCAGCTCAAGGGTAGACACTGAAGCTTTCTTT
CASSSRVDTEAFF
>TRBJ1-5|TRBV12-3/TRBV12-4|-|few
TGTGCCAGCAGTTTCAATGGATACAATCAGCCCCAGCATTTT
CASSFNGYNQPQHF
>TRBJ2-7|TRBV5-5|TRBD1|-
TGTGCCAGCAGCTTGGCCTGGGGACAGGGGGCCCACGAGCAGTACTTC
CASSLAWGQGAHEQYF
>TRBJ2-2|TRBV2|TRBD2|-
TGTGCCAGGAGCGTGTGGGCGGGAGCGACGAACACCGGGGAGCTGTTTTTT
CARSVWAGATNTGELFF
>TRBJ1-2|TRBV20-1|TRBD1|-
TGCAGTGCTAGAGGACAGGGAAACACCTTC
CSARGQGNTF
>TRBJ2-7|TRBV25-1|-|-
TGTGCCAGCAGTGAACAGGTACTCCACTTC
CASSEQVLHF
>TRBJ2-6|TRBV5-1|-|-
TGCGCCAGCCGCCCCGGGCGAGCCTACGTGAGGAGTGGGGCCAACGTCCTGACTTTC
CASRPGRAYVRSGANVLTF
>TRBJ2-7|TRBV12-3/TRBV12-4|TRBD1|few
TGTGCCAGCAGTCTCGGACAGGGGGCGAGTGAGCAGTACTTC
CASSLGQGASEQYF
>TRBJ2-7|TRBV7-2|TRBD1|once
TGTGCCAGCTCACTTCCGACAGGGAATGAGCAGTACTTC
CASSLPTGNEQYF
>TRBJ2-5|TRBV5-4|-|-
TGTGCCAGCTCACCTGATTCGGAGGGGACCCAGTACTTC
CASSPDSEGTQYF
>TRBJ2-5|TRBV20-1|TRBD2|many
TGCAGTGCTAGCGCCACCCGGAGCGGGAGAGAGACCCAGTACTTC
CSASATRSGRETQYF
>TRBJ2-2|TRBV7-2|-|-
TGTGCCAGCACCTCGGGCCCTCCCTCCCCCGGGGAGCTGTTTTTT
CASTSGPPSPGELFF
>TRBJ1-1|TRBV29-1|TRBD1|-
TGCAGCGGCCAACCGGGACAGGGGGCCGGTGGCACTGAAGCTTTCTTT
CSGQPGQGAGGTEAFF
>TRBJ2-7|TRBV29-1|-|many
TGCAGCGTAAGGGACCGGGTGGGCTCCTACGAGCAGTACTTC
CSVRDRVGSYEQYF
>TRBJ2-7|TRBV7-8|TRBD2|-
TGTGCCAGCAGCTTAGTTTCGGGCGGGGGTGTATACGAGCAGTACTTC
CASSLVSGGGVYEQYF
>TRBJ2-7|TRBV20-1|-|-
TGCAGTGCTGGGGGGGGGCCCTACGAGCAGTACTTC
CSAGGGPYEQYF
>TRBJ1-2|TRBV4-1|-|-
TGTGCCAGCAGCCAAGGAGGGAACGGTGATGGCTACACCTTC
CASSQGGNGDGYTF
>TRBJ2-2|TRBV7-6|-|few
TGTGCCAGCAGCTTATTTGGGGCTTCCACCGGGGAGCTGTTTTTT
CASSLFGASTGELFF
>TRBJ1-1|TRBV20-1|-|-
TGCAGTGCTAGAGATTGGAGGGATCTACACTCTGAAGCTTTCTTT
CSARDWRDLHSEAFF
>TRBJ1-1|TRBV7-2|-|-
TGTGCCAGCAGCTTAGTGGCGGGGTCGGCGGACACTGAAGCTTTCTTT
CASSLVAGSADTEAFF
>TRBJ1-4|TRBV24-1|-|-
TGTGCCACCAGTGATAATGGAAGTCCAACTAATGAAAAACTGTTTTTT
CATSDNGSPTNEKLFF
>TRBJ2-7|TRBV28|TRBD1|once
TGTGCCAGCAACGATGGACAGGGCTCCTACGAGCAGTACTTC
CASNDGQGSYEQYF
>TRBJ2-2|TRBV7-3|-|-
TGTGCCAGCAGCTTATGGATCGGGGAGCTGTTTTTT
CASSLWIGELFF
>TRBJ2-7|TRBV5-5|-|once
TGCGTCAGCAGCTCCCCTACAGGGAACGAGCAGTACTTC
CVSSSPTGNEQYF
>TRBJ2-7|TRBV7-2|-|-
TGTGCCAGCAGCCCCCGGCAGAACGAGCAGTACTTC
CASSPRQNEQYF
>TRBJ1-2|TRBV19|TRBD1|-
TGTGCCAGTCGAAAGGGGGCAACGGACTATGGCTACACCTTC
CASRKGATDYGYTF
>TRBJ2-5|TRBV20-1|-|-
TGCAGTGCTAGAGACCAGACGCTGATCGAGGAGACCCAGTACTTC
CSARDQTLIEETQYF
>TRBJ1-5|TRBV2|-|many
TGTGCCAGCACCGTAGGACAAGGAGGTCAGCCCCAGCATTTT
CASTVGQGGQPQHF
>TRBJ1-2|TRBV20-1|-|few
TGCAGTGCTAGAGTCGGGGGAGGGGGTGGCTACACCTTC
CSARVGGGGGYTF
>TRBJ2-5|TRBV10-2|-|-
TGCGCCAGCAGTCGTACTACGGGGCAAGAGACCCAGTACTTC
CASSRTTGQETQYF
>TRBJ2-2|TRBV7-9|-|-
TGTACCAGCAGCTCCGTGGCAGGGAGGAGCGGGGAGCTGTTTTTT
CTSSSVAGRSGELFF
>TRBJ1-2|TRBV29-1|-|many
TGCAGCGTTGAGCACGGCCTAGGTGGCTACACCTTC
CSVEHGLGGYTF
>TRBJ2-5|TRBV6-6|TRBD2|-
TGTGCCAGCAGTGAAGGGTTAGCGGGGGGGCAAGAGACCCAGTACTTC
CASSEGLAGGQETQYF
>TRBJ2-2|TRBV10-2|TRBD1|-
TGTGCCAGCAGGAAACTAGACAGGGGGAATCCCACCGGGGAGCTGTTTTTT
CASRKLDRGNPTGELFF
>TRBJ1-2|TRBV10-3|-|-
TGTGCCATCAGCCTGACAGGTTGGAACTATGGCTACACCTTC
CAISLTGWNYGYTF
>TRBJ1-2|TRBV24-1|TRBD1|-
TGTGCCACCAGTGATTCCGGGACAGAGTATGGCTACACCTTC
CATSDSGTEYGYTF
>TRBJ2-7|TRBV20-1|TRBD1|many
TGCAGTGCTAGTACCGGGACAGGGGGTCACGAGCAGTACTTC
CSASTGTGGHEQYF
>TRBJ1-2|TRBV20-1|TRBD1|-
TGCAGTGCTAGCCAAACAGGGGAAGGCTACACCTTC
CSASQTGEGYTF
>TRBJ1-4|TRBV20-1|-|few
TGCAGTGCTAGAGAAAGGGCTAGTGAAAAACTGTTTTTT
CSARERASEKLFF
>TRBJ1-5|TRBV30|-|-
TGTGCCTGGAGTAAGGACAGTTTCAATCAGCCCCAGCATTTT
CAWSKDSFNQPQHF
>TRBJ2-5|TRBV29-1|TRBD2|few
TGCAGCGTTGTTGCGGGGGGGCAAGAGACCCAGTACTTC
CSVVAGGQETQYF